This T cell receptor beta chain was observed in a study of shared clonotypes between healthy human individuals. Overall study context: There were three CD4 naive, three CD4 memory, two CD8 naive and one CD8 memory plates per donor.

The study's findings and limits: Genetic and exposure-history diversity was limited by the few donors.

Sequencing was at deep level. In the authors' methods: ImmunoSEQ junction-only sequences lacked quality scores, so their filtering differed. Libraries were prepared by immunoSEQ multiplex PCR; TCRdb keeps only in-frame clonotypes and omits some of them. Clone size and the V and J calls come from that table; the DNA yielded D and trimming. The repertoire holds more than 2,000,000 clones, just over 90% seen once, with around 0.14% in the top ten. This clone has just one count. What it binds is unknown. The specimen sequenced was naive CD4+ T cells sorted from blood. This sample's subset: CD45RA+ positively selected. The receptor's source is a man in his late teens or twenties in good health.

The CDR3 region is CASSRGGLTSVISYEQYF. As DNA, the CDR3 is TGCGCCAGCAGTCGAGGGGGACTGACTAGCGTCATCTCCTACGAGCAGTACTTC. The chain combines TRBV4-1 with TRBJ2-7, with 8 bases identical to TRBD2. V was clipped by 6 bases and J by 0 bases; unmatched bases: 16. The CDR3 runs to 18 residues. Germline V gene lookup returns CDR1 MGHRA and CDR2 YSYEKL.